These 26 T cell receptor beta chains were all obtained from the same sample, sequenced in a study of cytomegalovirus exposure and HLA in healthy donors. 13 Jbeta primers and 60 Vbeta primers were used for the PCR. Sequencing used immunoSEQ multiplex PCR; TCRdb keeps in-frame clones, though not all of them. The table shows fewer than 250,000 clones, with 65% to 85% occurring only once. Sequencing used PBMCs. Every receptor here comes from a woman younger than 35 in good health and CMV-seronegative.

V gene TRBV14 combines with J gene TRBJ2-3; D not resolved. CDR3 length equals 14 residues. The germline V gene has CDR1 SGHDN and CDR2 FVKESK. Trimming removed 4 bases at V and 4 bases at J, with 12 bases between. The CDR3 loop is CASSRRLLSDTQYF. The CDR3 DNA is TGTGCCAGCAGCCGCCGACTTCTCTCAGATACGCAGTATTTT.

V gene TRBV5-1 combines with J gene TRBJ1-4; 9 bases are shared with TRBD1. After removal of 5 bases from V and 7 bases from J, the junction contained 9 bases not matched to a gene. Germline V gene lookup returns CDR1 SGHRS and CDR2 YFSETQ. The CDR3 is 15 amino acids. DNA for the CDR3: TGCGCCAGCAGGACCCAGGGACAGGGAAGTGAAAAACTGTTTTTT. Encoded protein: CASRTQGQGSEKLFF.

The V and J genes are TRBV28 and TRBJ1-1; no reliable D call. CDR1 and CDR2 (germline): MDHEN, SYDVKM. Between the trimmed V and J ends, which lost 4 bases and 7 bases, there was a span of 10 bases. The CDR3 sequence is 12 residues long. As DNA, the CDR3 is TGTGCCAGCAGTTCCCCGAGTTTTGAAGCTTTCTTT. It specifies CASSSPSFEAFF. The complete variable domain, with remaining parts taken from reference TRBV28 and TRBJ1-1, reads DVKVTQSSRYLVKRTGEKVFLECVQDMDHENMFWYRQDPGLGLRLIYFSYDVKMKEKGDIPEGYSVSREKKERFSLILESASTNQTSMYLCASSSPSFEAFFGQGTRLTVV.

J is TRBJ2-5 and V is TRBV30; D might be TRBD2 (6 bases). V was pared by 2 bases and J by 5 bases, with 12 bases between. Germline V gene sequence: CDR1 GTSNPN, CDR2 SVGIG (reference sequence). There are 13 residues in the CDR3. CDR3 region: CAWSTVGGETQYF. CDR3 nucleotide sequence: TGTGCCTGGAGTACAGTAGGAGGGGAGACCCAGTACTTC.

The V and J genes are TRBV19 and TRBJ1-5; possibly TRBD1 for D (6 bases). Germline loops: CDR1 LNHDA, CDR2 SQIVND (reference sequence). The CDR3 extends over 16 amino acids. Trimming shortened V by 9 bases and J by 1 base, and 19 bases separated the two germline ends. The CDR3 reads CASVRGGAGSNQPQHF. The CDR3 nucleotides read TGTGCCAGCGTGAGGGGGGGCGCTGGGAGCAATCAGCCCCAGCATTTT.

The rearrangement links TRBV18 to TRBJ2-3; 10 bases are a match to TRBD2. The ends lost 3 bases at V and 1 base at J; junction bases unmatched: 7. The CDR3 totals 17 residues. CDR1 and CDR2 from the germline V gene are KGHSH and LQKENI. In DNA form, the CDR3 reads TGTGCCAGCTCACCCCAGCGGGAGGGCCGTGGCACAGATACGCAGTATTTT. It encodes CASSPQREGRGTDTQYF.

The chain combines TRBV9 with TRBJ2-1; D ambiguous. V was trimmed by 0 bases and J by 0 bases, leaving 10 bases between them. The CDR3 has 16 amino acids. CDR1 and CDR2 (germline): SGDLS, YYNGEE. CDR3 sequence: CASSVVGIGSYNEQFF. CDR3 in DNA: TGTGCCAGCAGCGTAGTTGGTATCGGCTCCTACAATGAGCAGTTCTTC.

This clone has just a few counts. The chain links TRBV2 to TRBJ2-1; 7 nucleotides line up with TRBD2. The V gene end was trimmed by 11 bases and the J gene end by 2 bases; junction bases not matched to a gene: 9. The germline V gene has CDR1 SNHLY and CDR2 FYNNEI. This CDR3 contains 14 residues. DNA of the CDR3: TGTGCCCTTTCCCGCGGGGGTGCCTACAATGAGCAGTTCTTC. It codes for CALSRGGAYNEQFF.

The rearrangement joins TRBV7-3 to TRBJ2-2; the match to TRBD1 covers 8 bases. Germline values: CDR1 SGHTA, CDR2 FQGTGA. The CDR3 spans 16 residues. The V and J ends lost 4 bases and 8 bases, in that order; junction bases with no gene match: 12. CDR3 in DNA: TGTGCCAGCAGCTCCCGGGACAGGTTTACCCGAGGGGAGCTGTTTTTT. Protein sequence: CASSSRDRFTRGELFF.

This sequence joins TRBV15 and TRBJ2-1; the D is unclear. Deletions cut 4 bases from V and 10 bases from J, with 20 bases between. The CDR3 contains 15 residues. Germline-derived CDR1 and CDR2 are LNHNV and YYDKDF (reference sequence). The CDR3 loop is CATSKRSLQVGEQFF. The CDR3 coding sequence is TGTGCCACCAGCAAGAGATCGTTGCAGGTTGGGGAGCAGTTCTTC.

This clone appeared a few times. The chain couples TRBV10-1 to TRBJ1-4, with D possibly matching TRBD1 (5 bases). The ends were cut back, 0 bases at V and 5 bases at J, with 10 bases in the middle. Germline assignment: CDR1 WNHNN and CDR2 SYGVQD (reference sequence). There are 15 residues in the CDR3. The CDR3 DNA sequence: TGCGCCAGCAGTGAGTCAAGGGGCCCGAATGAAAAACTGTTTTTT. Its protein is CASSESRGPNEKLFF.

V gene TRBV7-2 combines with J gene TRBJ2-2, with 7 bases lining up with TRBD2. Germline CDR1 SGHTA, CDR2 FQGNSA. The length of the CDR3 is 17 residues. J lost 4 bases, V lost 5 bases, and 13 bases had no gene match. The CDR3 DNA reads TGTGCCAGCAGCCCAAAGGGAGGGGCAGCGAGCACCGGGGAGCTGTTTTTT. Translated: CASSPKGGAASTGELFF. The entire variable domain, with the rest obtained from reference TRBV7-2 and TRBJ2-2, is as follows: GAGVSQSPSNKVTEKGKDVELRCDPISGHTALYWYRQSLGQGLEFLIYFQGNSAPDKSGLPSDRFSAERTGGSVSTLTIQRTQQEDSAVYLCASSPKGGAASTGELFFGEGSRLTVL.

This sequence joins TRBV14 and TRBJ2-1, with 8 bases that match TRBD2. Germline assignment: CDR1 SGHDN and CDR2 FVKESK. Trimming took 5 bases from V and 4 from J; bases not matched to a gene: 7. CDR3 length: 15 residues. The CDR3 reads CASSVRGDPYNEQFF. CDR3 coding DNA: TGTGCCAGCAGCGTGCGGGGGGACCCATACAATGAGCAGTTCTTC.

This sequence joins TRBV6-5 and TRBJ2-2; no firm D call. The V gene lost 0 bases and the J gene lost 2 bases, with 7 bases spanning the gap. The CDR3 is 15 amino acids. Germline CDR1 MNHEY, CDR2 SVGAGI. CDR3 sequence: CASSYSPRNTGELFF. The DNA of the CDR3 is TGTGCCAGCAGTTACTCACCCAGAAACACCGGGGAGCTGTTTTTT.

Only a few counts were recorded for this clone. The rearrangement links TRBV5-5 to TRBJ1-5; D is unresolved. Germline CDR1 reads SGHKS; CDR2 reads YYEKEE (reference sequence). V lost 0 bases to trimming and J lost 0 bases, with 13 bases between them. CDR3 length: 17 amino acids. CDR3 region: CASSLALTRISNQPQHF. The CDR3 DNA follows: TGTGCCAGCAGCTTGGCCTTAACGAGGATTAGCAATCAGCCCCAGCATTTT.

This clone was found a few times. This chain joins TRBV11-2 and TRBJ1-5, with D uncertain. Trimming took off 3 bases at V and 1 base at J, with 10 bases between the two ends. Germline-derived CDR1 and CDR2 are SGHAT and FQNNGV. The CDR3 is 15 residues long. Here the CDR3 DNA reads TGTGCCAGCAGCTTGAGGGTATGGAGCAATCAGCCCCAGCATTTT. This translates into CASSLRVWSNQPQHF.

This clone appeared once. The V and J genes are TRBV14 and TRBJ1-4; no definite D call. This CDR3 comprises 12 residues. Trimming took off 0 bases at V and 14 bases at J, with 10 bases between the two ends. Germline V gives CDR1 SGHDN, CDR2 FVKESK. The CDR3 bases are TGTGCCAGCAGCCAAGATAACAGAAGGCTGTTTTTT. Translating it yields CASSQDNRRLFF.

The chain couples TRBV25-1 to TRBJ2-5, with 8 nucleotides matching TRBD2. Germline V gene sequence: CDR1 MGHDK, CDR2 SYGVNS. Unmatched junction bases numbered 5, after V lost 3 bases and J lost 2 bases. The CDR3 loop spans 15 amino acids. Here the CDR3 reads CASSEVAGLQETQYF. The CDR3 DNA reads as TGTGCCAGCAGTGAGGTAGCGGGGCTTCAAGAGACCCAGTACTTC.

The chain couples TRBV28 to TRBJ1-2; TRBD1 might be the D (6 bases). Per the germline V gene, CDR1 is MDHEN and CDR2 is SYDVKM. The CDR3 loop spans 12 amino acids. The V gene lost 7 bases and the J gene lost 7 bases, with 13 bases spanning the gap. This chain's CDR3 is CASTGQPLGYTF. CDR3 nucleotides: TGTGCCAGCACCGGACAGCCACTTGGCTACACCTTC.

V usage is TRBV18 and J usage is TRBJ1-3, with 7 bases lining up with TRBD1. Germline V CDR1 and CDR2: KGHSH, LQKENI. The CDR3 has 14 residues. The V gene end was trimmed by 8 bases and the J gene end by 1 base; junction bases not matched to a gene: 5. The CDR3 here is CASRTGLSGNTIYF. The CDR3 region has the DNA TGTGCCAGCCGGACAGGTTTGTCTGGAAACACCATATATTTT.

The V and J genes are TRBV28 and TRBJ2-7, with 8 bases identical to TRBD2. V gave up 6 bases and J gave up 3 bases; unmatched junction bases: 16. This CDR3 spans 17 amino acids. In germline, CDR1 is MDHEN, CDR2 SYDVKM. CDR3 in amino acids: CASSPRRGASASYEQYF. The CDR3 DNA follows: TGTGCCAGCAGCCCGCGGCGGGGGGCATCCGCTAGCTACGAGCAGTACTTC.

This clone was counted a few times. V gene TRBV6-5 combines with J gene TRBJ2-7, with TRBD1 identical over 8 bases. Losses at the gene ends were 2 bases for V and 6 bases for J; bases not matched to a gene: 6. The CDR3 contains 14 residues. CDR1 is MNHEY and CDR2 is SVGAGI in the germline V gene. CDR3 DNA sequence: TGTGCCAGCAGTTACACCCGGGACAGGCCCGAGCAGTACTTC. The encoded protein is CASSYTRDRPEQYF.

The CDR3 sequence: CASSVSGGEPYEQYF. CDR3 coding DNA: TGTGCCAGTAGTGTCTCAGGGGGTGAACCCTACGAGCAGTACTTC. The chain joins TRBV19 to TRBJ2-5; 7 nucleotides align to TRBD1. The DNA end is more similar to TRBJ2-7, so the J call may be wrong. Per the germline V gene, CDR1 is LNHDA and CDR2 is SQIVND (reference sequence). The CDR3 spans 15 residues.

The chain couples TRBV28 to TRBJ1-1; D remains unclear. CDR1 MDHEN and CDR2 SYDVKM come from the germline V gene. V dropped 6 bases and J dropped 4 bases, with 12 bases sitting between them. CDR3 length: 13 residues. CDR3 region: CASSPAGSTEAFF. The CDR3 nucleotides read TGTGCCAGCAGCCCAGCGGGGAGCACTGAAGCTTTCTTT.

The chain is built from TRBV28 and TRBJ2-7; 8 bases are shared with TRBD2. CDR1 and CDR2 from the germline V gene are MDHEN and SYDVKM. This CDR3 contains 15 residues. V lost 3 bases to trimming and J lost 1 base; unmatched junction nucleotides: 5. Here the CDR3 reads CASSFLRGESYEQYF. In DNA, the CDR3 is TGTGCCAGCAGTTTTCTGCGGGGGGAATCCTACGAGCAGTACTTC.

Comments on this clone: Other DNA sequences from this sample encode an identical CDR3 as well. V gene TRBV20-1 combines with J gene TRBJ2-1, with no clear D. Germline V gene sequence: CDR1 DFQATT, CDR2 SNEGSKA (reference sequence). The CDR3 is 11 residues long. Trimming left V 2 bases short and J 4 bases short, with 3 bases between. CDR3 DNA: TGCAGTGCTAGATCATACAATGAGCAGTTCTTC. Its protein is CSARSYNEQFF.